This T cell receptor (beta chain) was sequenced for a study of cytomegalovirus exposure and HLA in healthy donors. General study findings and limits: Most TCR sequences were uncommon, yet certain public TCRs appeared in many donors.

With respect to this clone: Antigen specificity is unknown.

Amplification used 60 Vbeta primers and 13 Jbeta primers. The table came from immunoSEQ multiplex PCR; TCRdb's copy has only in-frame clones and leaves some out. The sample records around 150,000 clones, roughly 79% being singletons. The CDR3 spans 12 residues. CDR1 and CDR2 (germline): MGHDK, SYGVNS. Trimming took 10 bases from V and 7 from J; bases not matched to a gene: 10. The specimen sequenced was PBMCs. V and J are TRBV25-1 and TRBJ2-7; TRBD1 agrees at 7 bases. This TCR was sampled from a male donor in good health and CMV-seropositive. CDR3 region: CATLTGKGEQYF. CDR3 DNA sequence: TGTGCCACCCTGACAGGGAAAGGGGAGCAGTACTTC.